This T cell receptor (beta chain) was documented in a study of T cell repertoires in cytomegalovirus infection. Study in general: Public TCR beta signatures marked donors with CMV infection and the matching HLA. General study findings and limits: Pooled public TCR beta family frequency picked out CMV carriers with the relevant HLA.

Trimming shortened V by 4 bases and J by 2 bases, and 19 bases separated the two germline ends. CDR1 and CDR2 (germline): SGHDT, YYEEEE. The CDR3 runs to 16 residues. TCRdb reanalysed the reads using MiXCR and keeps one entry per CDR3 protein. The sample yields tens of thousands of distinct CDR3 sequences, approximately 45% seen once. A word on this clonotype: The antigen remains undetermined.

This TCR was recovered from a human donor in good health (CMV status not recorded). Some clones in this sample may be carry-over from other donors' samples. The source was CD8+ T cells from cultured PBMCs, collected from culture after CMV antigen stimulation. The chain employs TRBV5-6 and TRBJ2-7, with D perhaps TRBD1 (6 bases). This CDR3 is CASSRKGGGSAYEQYF. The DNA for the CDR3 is TGTGCCAGCAGCCGTAAAGGTGGGGGCTCGGCCTACGAGCAGTACTTC.